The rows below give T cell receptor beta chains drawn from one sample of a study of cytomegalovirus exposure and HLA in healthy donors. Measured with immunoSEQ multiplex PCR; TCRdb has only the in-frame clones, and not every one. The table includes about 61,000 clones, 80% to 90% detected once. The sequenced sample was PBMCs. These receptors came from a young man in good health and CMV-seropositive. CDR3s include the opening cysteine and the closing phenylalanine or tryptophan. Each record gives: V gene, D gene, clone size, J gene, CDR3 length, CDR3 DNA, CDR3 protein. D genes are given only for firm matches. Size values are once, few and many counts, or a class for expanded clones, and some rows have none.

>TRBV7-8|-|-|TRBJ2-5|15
TGTGCCAGCAGCCCCATTGTCCAGGGGTTAGAGACCCAGTACTTC
CASSPIVQGLETQYF
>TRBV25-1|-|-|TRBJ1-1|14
TGTGCCAGCAGTGAATACTTGGGGAGCACTGAAGCTTTCTTT
CASSEYLGSTEAFF
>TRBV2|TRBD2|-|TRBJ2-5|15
TGTGCCAGCAGTGAAGGCCTAGCGGGAGTTGAGACCCAGTACTTC
CASSEGLAGVETQYF
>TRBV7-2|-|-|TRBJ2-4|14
TGTGCCAGCAGCTTATCGGTGGCGGGATCCGTTCAGTACTTC
CASSLSVAGSVQYF
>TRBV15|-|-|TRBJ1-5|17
TGTGCCACCAGTATAGACCAGGGCTTCACTAGCAATCAGCCCCAGCATTTT
CATSIDQGFTSNQPQHF
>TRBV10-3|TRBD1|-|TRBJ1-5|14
TGTGCCTCTCAGGGGGCTAAGGTCAATCAGCCCCAGCATTTT
CASQGAKVNQPQHF
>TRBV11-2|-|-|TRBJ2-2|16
TGTGCCAGCAGCTTAGATCTGGGGGCGGGCACCGGGGAGCTGTTTTTT
CASSLDLGAGTGELFF
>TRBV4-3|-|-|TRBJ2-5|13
TGCGCCAGCAGCCACCGGAGCCAAGAGACCCAGTACTTC
CASSHRSQETQYF
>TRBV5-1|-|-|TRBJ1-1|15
TGCGCCAGCAGCTTCTCGGGAGCTTCGAACACTGAAGCTTTCTTT
CASSFSGASNTEAFF
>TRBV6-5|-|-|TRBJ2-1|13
TGTGCCAGCACCTACTCTCGGAGCACTGAGCAGTTCTTC
CASTYSRSTEQFF
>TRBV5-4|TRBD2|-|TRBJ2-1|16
TGTGCCAGCAGCTTAAGGACTAGCGAGTGGGGAAATGAGCAGTTCTTC
CASSLRTSEWGNEQFF
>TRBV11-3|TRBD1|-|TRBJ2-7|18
TGTGCCAGCAGCTTAGAGCAGGGCTCGGGACAGGGTCGCTACGAGCAGTACTTC
CASSLEQGSGQGRYEQYF
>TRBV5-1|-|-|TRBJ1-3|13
TGCGCCAGCAGCCGGGATCCTGGAAACACCATATATTTT
CASSRDPGNTIYF
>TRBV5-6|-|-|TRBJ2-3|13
TGTGCCAGCAGCTTGGTAGGGGTTGATACGCAGTATTTT
CASSLVGVDTQYF
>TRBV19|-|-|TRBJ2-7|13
TGTGCCAGTAGTTATGACTCCTCCTACGAGCAGTACTTC
CASSYDSSYEQYF
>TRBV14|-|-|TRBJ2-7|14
TGTGCCAGCAGCCGACGAGGGGGCGGGAACGAGCAGTACTTC
CASSRRGGGNEQYF
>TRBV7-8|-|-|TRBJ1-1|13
TGTGCCAGCAGACTTACTCCCAACACTGAAGCTTTCTTT
CASRLTPNTEAFF
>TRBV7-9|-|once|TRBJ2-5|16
TGTTCCAGCAGCGCCCGAGTCACAGGGAATCAAGAGACCCAGTACTTC
CSSSARVTGNQETQYF
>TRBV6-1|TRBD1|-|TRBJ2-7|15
TGTGCCAGCTCGGAACGGACAGGAGCCTCCTACGAGCAGTACTTC
CASSERTGASYEQYF
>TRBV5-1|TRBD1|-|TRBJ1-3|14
TGCGCCAGCAGCTTGGGTACAGGGGGCAACACCATATATTTT
CASSLGTGGNTIYF
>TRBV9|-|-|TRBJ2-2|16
TGTGCCAGCAGCCCGAGGCGTCTTTTTAACACCGGGGAGCTGTTTTTT
CASSPRRLFNTGELFF
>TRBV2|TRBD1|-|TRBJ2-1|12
TGTGCCGTTAGACAGGGCGGGAATGAGCAGTTCTTC
CAVRQGGNEQFF
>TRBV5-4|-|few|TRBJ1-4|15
TGTGCCAGCAGCTTCTACACAGCAACTAATGAAAAACTGTTTTTT
CASSFYTATNEKLFF
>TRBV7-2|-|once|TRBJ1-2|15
TGTGCCAGCAGCACCGAAACTCTACCTATCTATGGCTACACCTTC
CASSTETLPIYGYTF
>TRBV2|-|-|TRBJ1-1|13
TGTGCCAGCAGTGTTGAAGGGGACACTGAAGCTTTCTTT
CASSVEGDTEAFF
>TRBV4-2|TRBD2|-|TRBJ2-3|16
TGTGCCAGCAGCCTTACTAGCGCGGGGAGCACAGATACGCAGTATTTT
CASSLTSAGSTDTQYF
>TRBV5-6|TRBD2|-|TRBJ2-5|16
TGTGCCAGCAGCTTGATAAGCGGGAGTGGGGGAGAGACCCAGTACTTC
CASSLISGSGGETQYF
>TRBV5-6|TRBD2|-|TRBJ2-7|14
TGTGCCAGCAGCTTGGGACTAGCGATAAACGAGCAGTACTTC
CASSLGLAINEQYF
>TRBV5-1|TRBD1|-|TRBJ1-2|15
TGCGCCAGCAGCCAGAGGACAGGCGCTAACTATGGCTACACCTTC
CASSQRTGANYGYTF
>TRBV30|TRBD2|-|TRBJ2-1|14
TGTGCCTGGAAAATAAGCGGGAGGGCCAATGAGCAGTTCTTC
CAWKISGRANEQFF
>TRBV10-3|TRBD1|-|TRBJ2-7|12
TGTGCCACCTCCGACAGGGCCGACGAGCAGTACTTC
CATSDRADEQYF
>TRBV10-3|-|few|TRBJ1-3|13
TGTGCCATCAGAGGGGGTTACGGAAACACCATATATTTT
CAIRGGYGNTIYF
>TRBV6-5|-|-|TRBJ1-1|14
TGTGCCAGCAGTGACCGGGAGGAACGGACTGAAGCTTTCTTT
CASSDREERTEAFF
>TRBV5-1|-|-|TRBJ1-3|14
TGCGCCAGCAGCTTGGACGCGTCTGGAAACACCATATATTTT
CASSLDASGNTIYF
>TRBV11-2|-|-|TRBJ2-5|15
TGTGCCAGCAGCCAGGGGGGTCTACCAGAGGAGACCCAGTACTTC
CASSQGGLPEETQYF
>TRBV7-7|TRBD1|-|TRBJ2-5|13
TGTGCTAGCAGCGTCGACAGGGCAGAGACCCAGTACTTC
CASSVDRAETQYF
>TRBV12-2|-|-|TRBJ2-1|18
TGTGCAAGTCGCTTAGAGTCACTAGCGGGAGGGCCCGGCAATGAGCAGTTCTTC
CASRLESLAGGPGNEQFF
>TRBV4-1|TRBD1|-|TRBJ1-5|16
TGCGCCAGCAGCCGGTCGACAGGGGGGAGCAATCAGCCCCAGCATTTT
CASSRSTGGSNQPQHF
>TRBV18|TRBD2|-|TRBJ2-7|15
TGTGCCAGCTCACCGCCCCTAGCGGGAGCCTACGAGCAGTACTTC
CASSPPLAGAYEQYF
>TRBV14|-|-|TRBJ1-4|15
TGTGCCAGCAGCCAACAGATTGCAACTAATGAAAAACTGTTTTTT
CASSQQIATNEKLFF
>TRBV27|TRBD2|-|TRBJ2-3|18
TGTGCCAGCACCAAAAGGGCTAGCGGGAGGGCCGGCACAGATACGCAGTATTTT
CASTKRASGRAGTDTQYF
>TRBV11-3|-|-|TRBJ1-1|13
TGTGCCAGCAGCTTAACGGGGAACACTGAAGCTTTCTTT
CASSLTGNTEAFF
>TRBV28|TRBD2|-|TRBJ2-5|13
TGTGCCAGCAGCCGAGCGGGGGAAGAGACCCAGTACTTC
CASSRAGEETQYF
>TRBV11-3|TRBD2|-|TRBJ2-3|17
TGTGCCAGCAGCTCCGGGACTAGCGGGACCTACACAGATACGCAGTATTTT
CASSSGTSGTYTDTQYF
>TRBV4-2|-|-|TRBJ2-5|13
TGTGCCAGCAGCCGACAGAACCAAGAGACCCAGTACTTC
CASSRQNQETQYF
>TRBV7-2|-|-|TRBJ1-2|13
TGTGCCAGCACCCCGGTAACGGTCTGGGGCTACACCTTC
CASTPVTVWGYTF
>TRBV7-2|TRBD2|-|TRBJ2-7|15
TGTGCCAGCAGCATAGGACTAGCGGGCCCCTACGAGCAGTACTTC
CASSIGLAGPYEQYF
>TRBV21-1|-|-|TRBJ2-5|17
TGTGCCAGCAGAAAAAGTCCGGGACAGGGTATCGGAGAGACCCAGTACTTC
CASRKSPGQGIGETQYF
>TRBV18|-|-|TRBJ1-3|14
TGTGCCAGCTCAGGAAGCAGGGCTGGAAACACCATATATTTT
CASSGSRAGNTIYF
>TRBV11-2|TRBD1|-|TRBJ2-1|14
TGTGCCAGCAGCTTAGCCCAGGGGGCGAGGGAGCAGTTCTTC
CASSLAQGAREQFF
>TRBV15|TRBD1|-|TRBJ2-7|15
TGTGCCACCAGCCCGGGGGACAGGAGACCCTACGAGCAGTACTTC
CATSPGDRRPYEQYF
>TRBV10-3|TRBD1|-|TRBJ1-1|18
TGTGCCATCAGTGAGTCGCCGGTTCAGGGGGCAGGTATCACTGAAGCTTTCTTT
CAISESPVQGAGITEAFF
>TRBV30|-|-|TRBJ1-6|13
TGTGCCTGGAGTGTTCAGGGAAATTCACCCCTCCACTTT
CAWSVQGNSPLHF
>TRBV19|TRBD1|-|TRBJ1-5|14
TGTGCCAGTAGTGATCAGGGGGGCGGTCAGCCCCAGCATTTT
CASSDQGGGQPQHF
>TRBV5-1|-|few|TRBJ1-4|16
TGCGCCAGCAGCTTGGAAGGGGTTAGGTCTAATGAAAAACTGTTTTTT
CASSLEGVRSNEKLFF
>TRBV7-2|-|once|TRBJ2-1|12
TGTGCCAGCAGCTTAGAGGGGTATGAGCAGTTCTTC
CASSLEGYEQFF
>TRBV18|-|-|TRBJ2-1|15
TGTGCCAGCCCCTCTTTGGGGAGCTTTGGGAATGAGCAGTTCTTC
CASPSLGSFGNEQFF